What follows are 2 T cell receptor beta chains derived from one specimen sequenced in a study of patients and donors after allogeneic stem cell transplantation. In TCRdb, the RT-PCR reads were re-called with MiXCR into one record per CDR3 protein. This sample has roughly 140,000 distinct CDR3 sequences; about 36% occur once, and the top ten carry 50%. Sequences were obtained from blood, either unsorted or a sorted T cell fraction (not recorded which). The source is a human donor who was either an allogeneic HSCT recipient or a stem cell or donor lymphocyte infusion donor (not recorded which). It is not recorded whose cells these are; they may come from a transplant donor.

V gene TRBV11-2 combines with J gene TRBJ1-2; no firm D call. The CDR3 length is 13 residues. Germline CDR1 SGHAT, CDR2 FQNNGV. The germline V and J ends were trimmed by 5 bases and 4 bases, with 11 bases remaining between them. The CDR3 loop is CASSPDFGYGYTF. For the CDR3, the DNA is TGTGCCAGCAGCCCGGACTTTGGCTATGGCTACACCTTC.

In nucleotides, the CDR3 is TGTGCCAGCAGCTTGTCCCGGGACAGGGACCTATACTATGGCTACACCTTC. This codes for CASSLSRDRDLYYGYTF. This rearrangement joins TRBV7-8 to TRBJ1-2; 9 bases are a match to TRBD1. Germline V gene lookup returns CDR1 SGHVS and CDR2 FQNEAQ. The CDR3 runs to 17 residues. The V and J ends lost 3 bases and 3 bases, in that order; junction bases with no gene match: 11.